The clone carrying this T cell receptor (beta chain) was recorded only once. The PCR contained 60 Vbeta and 13 Jbeta primers. Only in-frame clones appear in the TCRdb table, and some are missing; sequencing was by immunoSEQ multiplex PCR. Counted here are fewer than 200,000 clones, approximately 80% occurring once; the ten biggest clones make up around 4.3%. The data derive from a study of cytomegalovirus exposure and HLA in healthy donors. Looked up from germline, CDR1 is LNHNV and CDR2 is YYDKDF (reference sequence). The CDR3 is made up of 15 amino acids. V was shortened by 1 base and J by 0 bases, with 8 bases between the two germline ends.

This TCR came from a woman aged 45-59 years in good health and CMV-seropositive. The V gene is TRBV15, the J gene TRBJ2-3; tentative D call: TRBD2 (5 bases). Sequencing input: PBMCs. The CDR3 sequence is CATSRGWESTDTQYF. The CDR3 DNA is TGTGCCACCAGCAGAGGATGGGAGAGCACAGATACGCAGTATTTT.